These 9 T cell receptor beta chains were sequenced from one sample in a study of spatial heterogeneity in lung cancer. Overall study findings and caveats: Tumoral mutation counts were tracked by counts of expanded intratumoral alpha and beta TCRs.

Time point meaning: sample taken at primary tumor resection. In TCRdb, the 5' RACE reads were re-called with MiXCR into one record per CDR3 protein. The sample consists of about 6,800 distinct CDR3 sequences, approximately 14% of them appearing once. These TCRs' antigens remain unknown. The sequences come from lung tumor tissue, collected at surgery. Source of these receptors: a male donor with early-stage non-small cell lung cancer.

This clonotype was observed many times. This beta chain came through as a stray read in a library set up for alpha chains, and its size says little. The V call is TRBV10-3, the J call TRBJ1-5, with D maybe TRBD1 (5 bases). The CDR3 is 13 residues long. Trimming removed 11 bases from V and 7 bases from J, with 18 bases in between. CDR1 is ENHRY, CDR2 SYGVKD, per germline. CDR3 amino acids: CAATGGQGQPQHF. Written as DNA, the CDR3 is TGTGCCGCCACCGGGGGTCAGGGCCAGCCCCAGCATTTT.

This clonotype has only a few counts. A library prepared for alpha chains yielded this beta chain as an off-target read; its size is of little meaning. This chain joins TRBV6-6 and TRBJ2-1, with TRBD2 identical over 8 bases. V shed 2 bases, J shed 5 bases, and the junction held 14 bases outside the gene matches. The CDR3 totals 18 residues. Looked up from germline, CDR1 is MNHNY and CDR2 is SVGAGI (reference sequence). CDR3 sequence (DNA): TGTGCCAGCAGTTACCCGCTTAGCGGGAATCGACCGGACAATGAGCAGTTCTTC. Amino acid sequence: CASSYPLSGNRPDNEQFF.

About this clonotype itself: This beta chain is an off-target read within a library intended for alpha chains, so its frequency means little. The chain has TRBV29-1 and TRBJ2-1, with unresolved D. Germline lookup yields CDR1 SQVTM and CDR2 ANQGSEA. This CDR3 is built from 12 residues. Trimming removed 4 bases from V and 10 bases from J, with 14 bases in between. CDR3 protein: CSVGEARPEQFF. The CDR3 nucleotides read TGCAGCGTTGGAGAGGCCCGTCCGGAGCAGTTCTTC.

On this clonotype itself: This beta chain turned up in a library designed for alpha chains; as an off-target read, its abundance says little. The V and J genes are TRBV10-3 and TRBJ1-4, with D tentatively TRBD1 (5 bases). There are 17 residues in the CDR3. Germline V gene sequence: CDR1 ENHRY, CDR2 SYGVKD. Between the trimmed V and J ends, which lost 3 bases and 2 bases, there was a span of 16 bases. The CDR3 nucleotides read TGTGCCATCAGTGAACGGGACCCCGGAGTGACTAATGAAAAACTGTTTTTT. This gives the protein CAISERDPGVTNEKLFF.

On this clonotype: As an off-target read in a library built for alpha chains, this beta chain has a frequency of little significance. The rearrangement joins TRBV12-3 or TRBV12-4 to TRBJ1-1; TRBD1 agrees at 7 bases. The CDR3 loop spans 14 amino acids. V was clipped by 3 bases and J by 8 bases; unmatched bases: 9. The CDR3 nucleotides read TGTGCCAGCAGTTTGATCCCGGACAGGCTAGAAGCTTTCTTT. This codes for CASSLIPDRLEAFF.

In its sample, this clonotype is medium-sized. In a library made to pick up alpha chains, this beta chain is a stray read with a size that means little. V is TRBV20-1 and J is TRBJ1-3, with unresolved D. The CDR3 covers 10 residues. Per the germline V gene, CDR1 is DFQATT and CDR2 is SNEGSKA (reference sequence). Trimming left V 6 bases short and J 15 bases short, with 15 bases between. CDR3 residues: CSASPGAAYF. The CDR3 coding sequence is TGCAGTGCCTCCCCGGGAGCAGCATATTTT.

Notes on this clonotype: Since the library was made to target alpha chains, this beta chain is a stray read and its abundance is not meaningful. The J gene is TRBJ2-7, the V gene TRBV18; perhaps D is TRBD1 or TRBD2 (5 bases each). Looked up from germline, CDR1 is KGHSH and CDR2 is LQKENI. V was cut by 4 bases and J by 3 bases, with 16 bases left in between. CDR3 size: 15 residues. In nucleotides, the CDR3 is TGTGCCAGCTCACAAGAAGCCGGGACGGTCTACGAGCAGTACTTC. It is translated as CASSQEAGTVYEQYF.

This clonotype was recorded at least ten times. With the library built for alpha chains, this beta chain is off target and its frequency is not meaningful. The J gene is TRBJ2-7, the V gene TRBV12-3 or TRBV12-4; D is unclear. The CDR3 has 13 residues. Trimming removed 6 bases at V and 4 bases at J, with 13 bases between. The CDR3 DNA follows: TGTGCCAGCAGCGGGCCCTCTGGATACGAGCAGTACTTC. As protein: CASSGPSGYEQYF.

In regard to this clonotype: This beta chain appears as a stray read in a library generated for alpha chains; its size is not informative. V usage is TRBV7-8 and J usage is TRBJ2-1, with D possibly matching TRBD2 (6 bases). The germline V and J ends were trimmed by 8 bases and 0 bases, with 29 bases remaining between them. This CDR3 spans 20 amino acids. CDR1 and CDR2 from the germline V gene are SGHVS and FQNEAQ. The CDR3 spells CASGNLRGRSGPVSYNEQFF. The DNA for the CDR3 is TGTGCCAGCGGGAATTTACGGGGGAGGAGCGGACCTGTCTCCTACAATGAGCAGTTCTTC.